This T cell receptor beta chain appears in the sequencing data of a study of T cell repertoires and leukemia-associated antigens. Study context: About 16.1 million effective reads came from all samples combined.

This clonotype was recorded at least ten times. Antigen specificity is unknown. MiXCR, run by TCRdb on the 5' RACE reads, gives a single entry per CDR3 protein. The profile shows 11,000 or so distinct CDR3 sequences, less than 45% of them singletons. Germline V gene data show CDR1 as MNHNS and CDR2 as SASEGT. V shed 1 base and J 1 base; nucleotides not matched to a gene: 8. The length of the CDR3 is 17 residues. Findings of the study overall: V, J, VDJ and CDR3 counts did not differ significantly among groups.

This clonotype originated in a female donor in good health. Sequencing was done on a sample of CD3+ T cells sorted from blood and cultured. The chain uses TRBV6-1 and TRBJ2-3, with 7 bases matching TRBD1. The CDR3 DNA reads TGTGCCAGCAGTGAAGACAGGACAGGAGGCCGCACAGATACGCAGTATTTT. Translated, it gives CASSEDRTGGRTDTQYF.